This T cell receptor (beta chain) was identified during a study of T cells after posttransplantation cyclophosphamide. Study-level points and caveats: Donor CD8+ memory clones often dominated recipient blood repertoires at later times. TRB clonality was highly associated with recipient CMV seropositivity and reactivation.

Notes on this clone: The antigen remains unidentified.

A marrow graft followed busulfan-fludarabine conditioning, with cyclophosphamide on days +3 and +4. The CDR3 runs to 14 residues. Germline CDR1 SNHLY, CDR2 FYNNEI. V lost 8 bases to trimming and J lost 7 bases; unmatched junction nucleotides: 11. Libraries were prepared by immunoSEQ multiplex PCR; TCRdb keeps only in-frame clonotypes and omits some of them. The table shows 3,000 to 4,000 clones, with roughly 85% occurring only once. The specimen was PBMCs, collected after allogeneic stem cell transplant with posttransplant cyclophosphamide. The clonotype originates from a female patient in her 50s who received an allogeneic stem cell transplant from an unrelated donor, was CMV-positive, and had acute and chronic GVHD. Some T cells may have come from the graft donor. The chain links TRBV2 to TRBJ2-7; 10 positions match TRBD1. The CDR3 is CASLSDRGSEEQYF. The CDR3, as DNA: TGTGCCAGCCTCTCGGACAGGGGGTCGGAAGAGCAGTACTTC.